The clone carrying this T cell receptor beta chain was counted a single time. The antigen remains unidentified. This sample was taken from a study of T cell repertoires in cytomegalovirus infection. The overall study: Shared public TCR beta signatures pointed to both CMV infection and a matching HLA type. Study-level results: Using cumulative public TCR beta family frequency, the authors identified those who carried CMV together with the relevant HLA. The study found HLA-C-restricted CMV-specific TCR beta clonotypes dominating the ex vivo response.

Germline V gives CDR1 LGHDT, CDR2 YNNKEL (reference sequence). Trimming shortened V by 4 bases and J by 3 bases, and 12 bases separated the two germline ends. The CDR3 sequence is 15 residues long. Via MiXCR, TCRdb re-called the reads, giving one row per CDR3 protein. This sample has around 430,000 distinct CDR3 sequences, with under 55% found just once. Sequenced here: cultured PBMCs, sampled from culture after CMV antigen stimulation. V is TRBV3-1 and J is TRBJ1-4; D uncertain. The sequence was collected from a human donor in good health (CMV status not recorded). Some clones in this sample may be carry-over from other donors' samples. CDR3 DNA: TGTGCCAGCAGCCGAGAGGCCCAGTCTAATGAAAAACTGTTTTTT. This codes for CASSREAQSNEKLFF.